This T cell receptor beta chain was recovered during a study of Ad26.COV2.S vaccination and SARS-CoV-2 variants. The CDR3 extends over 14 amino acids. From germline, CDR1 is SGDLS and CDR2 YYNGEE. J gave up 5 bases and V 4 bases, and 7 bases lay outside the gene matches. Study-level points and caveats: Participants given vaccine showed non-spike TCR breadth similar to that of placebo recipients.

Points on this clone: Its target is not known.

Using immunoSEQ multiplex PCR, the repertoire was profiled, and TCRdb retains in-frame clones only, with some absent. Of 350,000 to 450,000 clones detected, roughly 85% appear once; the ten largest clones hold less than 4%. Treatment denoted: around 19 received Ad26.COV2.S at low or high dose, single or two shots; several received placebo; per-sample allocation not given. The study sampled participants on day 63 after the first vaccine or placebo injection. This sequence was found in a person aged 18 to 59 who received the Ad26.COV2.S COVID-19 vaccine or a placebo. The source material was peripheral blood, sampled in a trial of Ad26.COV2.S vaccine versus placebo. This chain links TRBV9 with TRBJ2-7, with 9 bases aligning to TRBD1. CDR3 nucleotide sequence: TGTGCCAGCAGCACGGGACAGGGAATTAACGAGCAGTACTTC. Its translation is CASSTGQGINEQYF.